Sequencing of this T cell receptor (beta chain) was carried out in a study of T cell changes during pregnancy in multiple sclerosis. Assay: immunoSEQ multiplex PCR; the TCRdb copy retains only in-frame clones and omits some. The table lists about 31,000 clones, about 89% of them singletons. Sample: CD8+ T cells from peripheral blood mononuclear cells, taken in the second trimester of pregnancy. The receptor's source is a female donor with multiple sclerosis, enrolled in a pregnancy study.

This CDR3 is CASREGGIYEQYF. CDR3 coding DNA: TGTGCCAGCAGAGAGGGGGGGATTTACGAGCAGTACTTC. The chain couples TRBV7-2 to TRBJ2-7, with D possibly matching TRBD2 (7 bases). V was pared by 6 bases and J by 4 bases, with 13 bases between. Germline V gene data show CDR1 as SGHTA and CDR2 as FQGNSA. This CDR3 has 13 residues.